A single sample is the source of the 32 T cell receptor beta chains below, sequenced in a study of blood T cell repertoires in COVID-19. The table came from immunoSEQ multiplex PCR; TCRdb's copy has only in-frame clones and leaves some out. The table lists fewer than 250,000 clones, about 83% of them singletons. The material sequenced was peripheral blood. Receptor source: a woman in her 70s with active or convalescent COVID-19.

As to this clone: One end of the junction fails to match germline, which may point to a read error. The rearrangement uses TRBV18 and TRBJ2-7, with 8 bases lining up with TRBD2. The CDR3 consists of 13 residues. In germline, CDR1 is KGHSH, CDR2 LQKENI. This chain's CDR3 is CASSPGERESLNF. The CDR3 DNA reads TGTGCCAGCTCACCAGGGGAGCGGGAGTCCCTTAACTTC.

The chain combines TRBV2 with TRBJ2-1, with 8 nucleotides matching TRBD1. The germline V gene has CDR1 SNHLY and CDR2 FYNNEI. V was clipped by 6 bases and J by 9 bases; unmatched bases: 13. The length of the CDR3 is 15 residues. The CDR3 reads CASSTDRGRSGEQFF. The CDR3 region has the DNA TGTGCCAGCAGCACAGACAGGGGCCGATCGGGTGAGCAGTTCTTC.

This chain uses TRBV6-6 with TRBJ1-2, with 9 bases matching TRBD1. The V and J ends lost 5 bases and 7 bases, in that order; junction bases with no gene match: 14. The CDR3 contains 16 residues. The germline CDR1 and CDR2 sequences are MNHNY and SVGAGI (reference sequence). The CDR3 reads CASSRRRQTGGAGYTF. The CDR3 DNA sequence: TGTGCCAGCAGTAGGCGCAGACAGACAGGGGGTGCTGGCTACACCTTC.

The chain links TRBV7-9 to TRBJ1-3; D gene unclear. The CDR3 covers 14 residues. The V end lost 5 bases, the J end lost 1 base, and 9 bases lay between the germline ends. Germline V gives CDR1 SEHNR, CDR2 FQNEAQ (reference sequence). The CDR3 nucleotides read TGTGCCAGCAGCCCCCTACGGTCTGGAAACACCATATATTTT. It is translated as CASSPLRSGNTIYF. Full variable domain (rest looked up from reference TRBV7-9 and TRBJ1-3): DTGVSQNPRHKITKRGQNVTFRCDPISEHNRLYWYRQTLGQGPEFLTYFQNEAQLEKSRLLSDRFSAERPKGSFSTLEIQRTEQGDSAMYLCASSPLRSGNTIYFGEGSWLTVV.

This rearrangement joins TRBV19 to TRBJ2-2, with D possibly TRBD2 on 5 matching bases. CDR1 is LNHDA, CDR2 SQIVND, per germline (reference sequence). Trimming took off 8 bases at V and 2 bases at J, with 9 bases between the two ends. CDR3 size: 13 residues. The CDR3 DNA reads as TGTGCCAGTCGGGCGGGTAACACCGGGGAGCTGTTTTTT. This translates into CASRAGNTGELFF. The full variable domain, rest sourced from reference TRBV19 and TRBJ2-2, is DGGITQSPKYLFRKEGQNVTLSCEQNLNHDAMYWYRQDPGQGLRLIYYSQIVNDFQKGDIAEGYSVSREKKESFPLTVTSAQKNPTAFYLCASRAGNTGELFFGEGSRLTVL.

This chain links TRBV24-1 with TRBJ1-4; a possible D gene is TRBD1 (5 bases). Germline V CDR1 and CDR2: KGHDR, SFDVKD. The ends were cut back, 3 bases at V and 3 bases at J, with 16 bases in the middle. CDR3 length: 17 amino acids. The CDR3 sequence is CATSDIGSRGANEKLFF. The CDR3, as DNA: TGTGCCACCAGTGATATTGGGTCCCGGGGGGCTAATGAAAAACTGTTTTTT.

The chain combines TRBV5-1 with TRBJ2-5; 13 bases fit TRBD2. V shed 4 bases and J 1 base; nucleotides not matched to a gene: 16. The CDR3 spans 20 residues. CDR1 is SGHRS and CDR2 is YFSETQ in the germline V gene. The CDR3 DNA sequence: TGCGCCAGCAGCCACACACCCCCAAGGACTAGCGGGGGAGTCCAAGAGACCCAGTACTTC. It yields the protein CASSHTPPRTSGGVQETQYF.

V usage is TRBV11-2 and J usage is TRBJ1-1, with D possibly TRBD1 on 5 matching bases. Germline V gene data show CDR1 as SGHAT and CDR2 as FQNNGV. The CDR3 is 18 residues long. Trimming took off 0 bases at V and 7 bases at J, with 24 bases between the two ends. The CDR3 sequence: CASSLDIRTRVSGFEAFF. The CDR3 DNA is TGTGCCAGCAGCTTAGACATTCGGACAAGGGTGTCAGGATTTGAAGCTTTCTTT.

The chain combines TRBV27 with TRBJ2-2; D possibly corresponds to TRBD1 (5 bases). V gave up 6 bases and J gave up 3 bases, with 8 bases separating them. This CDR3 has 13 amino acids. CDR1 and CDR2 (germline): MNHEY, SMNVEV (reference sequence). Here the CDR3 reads CASRKGDTGELFF. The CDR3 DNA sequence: TGTGCCAGCAGGAAAGGGGACACCGGGGAGCTGTTTTTT.

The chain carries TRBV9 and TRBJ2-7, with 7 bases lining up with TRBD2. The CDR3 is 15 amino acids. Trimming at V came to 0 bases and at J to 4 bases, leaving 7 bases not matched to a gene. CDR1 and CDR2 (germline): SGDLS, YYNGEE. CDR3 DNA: TGTGCCAGCAGCGTAGAGCCATGGGAGGGTTACGAGCAGTACTTC. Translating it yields CASSVEPWEGYEQYF.

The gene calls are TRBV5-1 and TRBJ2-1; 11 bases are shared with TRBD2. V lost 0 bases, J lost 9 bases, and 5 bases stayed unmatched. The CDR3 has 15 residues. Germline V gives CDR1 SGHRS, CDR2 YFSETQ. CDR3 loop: CASSLAGTSGGEQFF. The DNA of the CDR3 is TGCGCCAGCAGCTTGGCCGGGACTAGCGGTGGTGAGCAGTTCTTC.

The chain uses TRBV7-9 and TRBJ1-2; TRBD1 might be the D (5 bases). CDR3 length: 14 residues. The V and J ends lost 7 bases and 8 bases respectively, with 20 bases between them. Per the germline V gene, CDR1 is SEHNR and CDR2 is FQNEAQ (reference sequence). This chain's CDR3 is CASTLNRLQKGYTF. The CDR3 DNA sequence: TGTGCCAGCACCCTTAACAGGCTCCAAAAGGGCTACACCTTC.

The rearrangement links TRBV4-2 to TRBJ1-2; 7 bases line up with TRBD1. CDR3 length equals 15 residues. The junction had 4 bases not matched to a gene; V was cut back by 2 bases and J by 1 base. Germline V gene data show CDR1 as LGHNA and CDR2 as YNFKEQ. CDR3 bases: TGTGCCAGCAGCCAACAGGGGGGAGATAACTATGGCTACACCTTC. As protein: CASSQQGGDNYGYTF.

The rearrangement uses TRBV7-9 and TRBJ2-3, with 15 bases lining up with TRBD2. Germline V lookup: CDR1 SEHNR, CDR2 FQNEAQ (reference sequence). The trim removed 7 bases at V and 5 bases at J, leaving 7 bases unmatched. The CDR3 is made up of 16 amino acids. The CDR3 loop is CASIGLGLAGGDTQYF. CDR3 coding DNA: TGTGCCAGCATCGGCTTGGGACTAGCGGGAGGAGATACGCAGTATTTT.

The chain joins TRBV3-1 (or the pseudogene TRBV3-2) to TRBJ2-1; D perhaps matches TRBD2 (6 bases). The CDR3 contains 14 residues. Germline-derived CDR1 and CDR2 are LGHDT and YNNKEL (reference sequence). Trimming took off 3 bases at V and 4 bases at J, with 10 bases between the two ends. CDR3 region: CASSQRGRYNEQFF. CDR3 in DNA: TGTGCCAGCAGCCAGCGGGGTCGATACAATGAGCAGTTCTTC.

CDR3 sequence (DNA): TGTGCCAGCAGCTCCCTGGCGGCTCCAGATACGCAGTATTTT. Its protein product is CASSSLAAPDTQYF. The V call is TRBV7-9, the J call TRBJ2-3; no clear D gene. Trimming shortened V by 4 bases and J by 4 bases, and 12 bases separated the two germline ends. The CDR3 loop spans 14 amino acids. The germline V gene has CDR1 SEHNR and CDR2 FQNEAQ (reference sequence). The full variable domain, completed using reference TRBV7-9 and TRBJ2-3, is DTGVSQNPRHKITKRGQNVTFRCDPISEHNRLYWYRQTLGQGPEFLTYFQNEAQLEKSRLLSDRFSAERPKGSFSTLEIQRTEQGDSAMYLCASSSLAAPDTQYFGPGTRLTVL.

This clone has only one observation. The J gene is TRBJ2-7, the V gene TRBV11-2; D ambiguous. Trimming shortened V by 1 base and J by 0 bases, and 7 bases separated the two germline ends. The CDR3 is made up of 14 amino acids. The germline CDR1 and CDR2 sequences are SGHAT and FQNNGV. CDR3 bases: TGTGCCAGCAGCTTAGCCGCCAGCTCCTACGAGCAGTACTTC. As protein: CASSLAASSYEQYF.

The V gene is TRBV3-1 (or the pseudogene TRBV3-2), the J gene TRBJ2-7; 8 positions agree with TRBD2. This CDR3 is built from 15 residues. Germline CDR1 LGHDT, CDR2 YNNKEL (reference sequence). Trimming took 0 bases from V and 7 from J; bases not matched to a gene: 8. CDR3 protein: CASSQDLASGGEQYF. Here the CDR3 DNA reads TGTGCCAGCAGCCAAGATCTAGCTTCGGGGGGGGAGCAGTACTTC.

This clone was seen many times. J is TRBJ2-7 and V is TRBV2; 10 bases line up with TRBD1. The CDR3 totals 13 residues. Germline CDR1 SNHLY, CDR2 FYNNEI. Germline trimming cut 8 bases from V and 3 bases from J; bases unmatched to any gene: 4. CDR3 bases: TGTGCCAGCGGTTGGACAGGGGGCTACGAGCAGTACTTC. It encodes CASGWTGGYEQYF.

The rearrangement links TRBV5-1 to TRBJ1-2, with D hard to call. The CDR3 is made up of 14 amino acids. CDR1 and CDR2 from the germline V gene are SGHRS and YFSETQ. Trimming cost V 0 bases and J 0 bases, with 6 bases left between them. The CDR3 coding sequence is TGCGCCAGCAGCTTGGACAGCACTAACTATGGCTACACCTTC. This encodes CASSLDSTNYGYTF.

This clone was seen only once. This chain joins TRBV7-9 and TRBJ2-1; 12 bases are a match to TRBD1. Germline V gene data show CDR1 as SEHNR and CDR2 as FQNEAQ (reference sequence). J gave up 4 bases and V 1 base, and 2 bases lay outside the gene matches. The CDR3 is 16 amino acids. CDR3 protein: CASSLGGQGAYNEQFF. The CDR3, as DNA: TGTGCCAGCAGCTTAGGGGGACAGGGGGCATACAATGAGCAGTTCTTC. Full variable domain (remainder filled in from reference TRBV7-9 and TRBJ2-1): DTGVSQNPRHKITKRGQNVTFRCDPISEHNRLYWYRQTLGQGPEFLTYFQNEAQLEKSRLLSDRFSAERPKGSFSTLEIQRTEQGDSAMYLCASSLGGQGAYNEQFFGPGTRLTVL.

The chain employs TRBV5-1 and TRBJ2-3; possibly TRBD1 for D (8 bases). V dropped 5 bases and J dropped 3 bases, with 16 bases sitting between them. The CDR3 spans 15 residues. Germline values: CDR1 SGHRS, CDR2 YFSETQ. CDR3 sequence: CASSWTGRGTDTQYF. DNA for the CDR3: TGCGCCAGCAGTTGGACAGGGCGGGGGACAGATACGCAGTATTTT.

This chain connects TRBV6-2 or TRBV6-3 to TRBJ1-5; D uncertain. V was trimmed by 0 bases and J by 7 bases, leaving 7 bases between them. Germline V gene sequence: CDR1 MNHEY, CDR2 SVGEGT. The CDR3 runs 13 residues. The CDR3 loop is CASSYSAEQPQHF. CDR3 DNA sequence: TGTGCCAGCAGTTACTCGGCGGAGCAGCCCCAGCATTTT.

The CDR3 here is CAWSSGTPYNEQFF. DNA for the CDR3: TGTGCCTGGAGTAGCGGGACCCCCTACAATGAGCAGTTCTTC. This rearrangement joins TRBV30 to TRBJ2-1; 7 positions agree with TRBD2. This CDR3 region has 14 residues. J gave up 2 bases and V 2 bases, and 3 bases lay outside the gene matches. Germline V CDR1 and CDR2: GTSNPN, SVGIG (reference sequence).

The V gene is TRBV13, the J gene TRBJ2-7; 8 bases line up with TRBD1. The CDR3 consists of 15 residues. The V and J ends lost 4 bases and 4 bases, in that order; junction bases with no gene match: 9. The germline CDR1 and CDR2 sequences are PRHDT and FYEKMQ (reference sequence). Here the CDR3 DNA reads TGTGCCAGCAGCTCAAGACAGGGGTTAAGGTACGAGCAGTACTTC. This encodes CASSSRQGLRYEQYF.

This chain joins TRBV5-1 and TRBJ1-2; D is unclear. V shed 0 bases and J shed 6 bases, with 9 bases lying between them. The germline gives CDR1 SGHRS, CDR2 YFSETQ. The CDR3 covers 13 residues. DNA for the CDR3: TGCGCCAGCAGCTTGGAACTTTTCAATGGCTACACCTTC. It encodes CASSLELFNGYTF.

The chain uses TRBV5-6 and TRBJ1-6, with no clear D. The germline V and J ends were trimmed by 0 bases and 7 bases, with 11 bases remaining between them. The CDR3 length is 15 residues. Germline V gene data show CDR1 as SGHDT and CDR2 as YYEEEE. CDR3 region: CASSLVTAVNSPLHF. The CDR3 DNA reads TGTGCCAGCAGCTTGGTCACGGCGGTAAATTCACCCCTCCACTTT. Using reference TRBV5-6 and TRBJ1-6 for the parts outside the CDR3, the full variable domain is DAGVTQSPTHLIKTRGQQVTLRCSPKSGHDTVSWYQQALGQGPQFIFQYYEEEERQRGNFPDRFSGHQFPNYSSELNVNALLLGDSALYLCASSLVTAVNSPLHFGNGTRLTVT.

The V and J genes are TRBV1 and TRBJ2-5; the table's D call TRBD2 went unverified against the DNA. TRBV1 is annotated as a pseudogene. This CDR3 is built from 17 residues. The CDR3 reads CTSSQDIRREAQETQYF. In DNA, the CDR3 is TGCACCAGCAGCCAAGATATTCGGCGGGAGGCCCAAGAGACCCAGTACTTC.

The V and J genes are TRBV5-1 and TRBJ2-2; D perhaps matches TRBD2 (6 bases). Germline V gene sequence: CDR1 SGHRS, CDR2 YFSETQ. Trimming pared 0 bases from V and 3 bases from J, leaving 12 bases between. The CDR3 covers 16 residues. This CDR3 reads CASSLGLASDTGELFF. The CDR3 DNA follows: TGCGCCAGCAGCTTGGGCCTAGCGAGTGACACCGGGGAGCTGTTTTTT.

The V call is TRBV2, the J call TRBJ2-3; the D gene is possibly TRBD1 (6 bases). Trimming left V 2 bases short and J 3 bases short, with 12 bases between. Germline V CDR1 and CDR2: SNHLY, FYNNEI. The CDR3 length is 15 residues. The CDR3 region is CASSERGYVTDTQYF. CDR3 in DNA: TGTGCCAGCAGTGAAAGGGGGTATGTAACAGATACGCAGTATTTT.

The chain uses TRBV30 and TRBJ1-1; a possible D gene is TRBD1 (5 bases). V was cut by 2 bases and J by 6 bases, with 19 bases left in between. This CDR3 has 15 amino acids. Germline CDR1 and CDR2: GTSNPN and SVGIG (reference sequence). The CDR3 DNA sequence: TGTGCCTGGAGTTCTTCCGGGACTAGGGCATCTGAAGCTTTCTTT. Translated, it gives CAWSSSGTRASEAFF.

The CDR3 DNA reads as TGTGCCAGCAGTCCGACAGGGGGCGCAGGTGAAAAACTGTTTTTT. It is translated as CASSPTGGAGEKLFF. This chain links TRBV28 with TRBJ1-4; 10 bases are shared with TRBD1. Germline CDR1 is MDHEN and CDR2 is SYDVKM. Losses at the gene ends were 5 bases for V and 7 bases for J; bases not matched to a gene: 7. CDR3 size: 15 residues.